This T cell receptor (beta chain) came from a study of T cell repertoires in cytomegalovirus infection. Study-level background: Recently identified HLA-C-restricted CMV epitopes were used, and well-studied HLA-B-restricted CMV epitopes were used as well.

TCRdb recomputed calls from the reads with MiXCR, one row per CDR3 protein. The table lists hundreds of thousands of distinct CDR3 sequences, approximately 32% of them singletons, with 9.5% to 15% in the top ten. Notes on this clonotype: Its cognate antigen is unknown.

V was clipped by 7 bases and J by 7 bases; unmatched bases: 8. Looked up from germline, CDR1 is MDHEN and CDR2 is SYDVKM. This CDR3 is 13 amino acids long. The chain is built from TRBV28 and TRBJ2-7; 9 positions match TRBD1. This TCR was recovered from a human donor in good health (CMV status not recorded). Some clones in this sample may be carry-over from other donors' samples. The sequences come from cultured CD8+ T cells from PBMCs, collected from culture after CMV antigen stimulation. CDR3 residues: CASTDRGGEEQYF. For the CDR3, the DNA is TGTGCCAGCACGGACAGGGGTGGGGAGGAGCAGTACTTC.